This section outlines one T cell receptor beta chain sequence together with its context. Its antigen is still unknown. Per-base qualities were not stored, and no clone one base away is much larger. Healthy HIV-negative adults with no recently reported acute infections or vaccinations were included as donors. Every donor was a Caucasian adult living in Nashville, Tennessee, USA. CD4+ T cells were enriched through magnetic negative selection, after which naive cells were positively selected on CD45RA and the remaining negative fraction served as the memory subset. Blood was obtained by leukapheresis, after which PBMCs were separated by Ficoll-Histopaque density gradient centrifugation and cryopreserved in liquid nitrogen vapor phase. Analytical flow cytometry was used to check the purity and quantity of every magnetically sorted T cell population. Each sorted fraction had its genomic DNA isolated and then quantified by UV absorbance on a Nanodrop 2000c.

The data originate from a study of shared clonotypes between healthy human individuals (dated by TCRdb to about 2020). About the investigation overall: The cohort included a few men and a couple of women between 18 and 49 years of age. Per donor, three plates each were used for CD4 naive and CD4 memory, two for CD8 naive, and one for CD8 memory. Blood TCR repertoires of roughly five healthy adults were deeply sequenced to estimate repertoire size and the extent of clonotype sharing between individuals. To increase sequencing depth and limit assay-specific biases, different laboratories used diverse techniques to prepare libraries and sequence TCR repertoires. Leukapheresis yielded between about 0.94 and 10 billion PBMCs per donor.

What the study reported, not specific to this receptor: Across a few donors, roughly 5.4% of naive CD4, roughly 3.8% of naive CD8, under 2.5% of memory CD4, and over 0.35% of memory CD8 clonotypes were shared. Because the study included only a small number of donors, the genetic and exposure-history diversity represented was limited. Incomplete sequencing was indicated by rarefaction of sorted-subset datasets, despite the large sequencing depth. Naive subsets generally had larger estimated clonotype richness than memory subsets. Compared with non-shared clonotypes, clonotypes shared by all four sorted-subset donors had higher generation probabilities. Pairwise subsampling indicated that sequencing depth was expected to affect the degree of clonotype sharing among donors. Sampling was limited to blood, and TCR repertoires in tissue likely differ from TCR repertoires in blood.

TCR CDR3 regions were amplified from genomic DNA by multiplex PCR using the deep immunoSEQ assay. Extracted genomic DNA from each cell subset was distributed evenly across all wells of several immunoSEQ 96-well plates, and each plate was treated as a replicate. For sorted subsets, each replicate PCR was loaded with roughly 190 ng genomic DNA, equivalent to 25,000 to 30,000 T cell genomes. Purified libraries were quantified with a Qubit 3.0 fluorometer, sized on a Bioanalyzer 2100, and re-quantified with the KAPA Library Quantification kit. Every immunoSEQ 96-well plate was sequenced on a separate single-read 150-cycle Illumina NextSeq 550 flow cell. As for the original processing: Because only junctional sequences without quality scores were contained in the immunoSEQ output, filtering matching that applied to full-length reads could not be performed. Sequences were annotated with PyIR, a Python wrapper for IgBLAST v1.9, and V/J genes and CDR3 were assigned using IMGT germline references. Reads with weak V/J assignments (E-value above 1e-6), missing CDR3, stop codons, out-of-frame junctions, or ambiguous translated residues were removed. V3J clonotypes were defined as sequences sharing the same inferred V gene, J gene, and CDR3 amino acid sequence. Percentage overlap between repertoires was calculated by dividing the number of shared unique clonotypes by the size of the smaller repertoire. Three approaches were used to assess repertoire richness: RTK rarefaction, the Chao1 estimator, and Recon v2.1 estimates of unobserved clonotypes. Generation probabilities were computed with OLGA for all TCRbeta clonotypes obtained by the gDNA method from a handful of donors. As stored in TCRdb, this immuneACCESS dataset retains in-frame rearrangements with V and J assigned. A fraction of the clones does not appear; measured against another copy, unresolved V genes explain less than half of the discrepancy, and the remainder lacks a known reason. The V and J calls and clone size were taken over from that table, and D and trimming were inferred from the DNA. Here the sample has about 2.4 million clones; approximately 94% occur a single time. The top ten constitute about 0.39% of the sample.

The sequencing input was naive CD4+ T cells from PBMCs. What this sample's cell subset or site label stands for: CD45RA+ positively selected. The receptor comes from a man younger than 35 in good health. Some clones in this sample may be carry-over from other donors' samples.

The nucleotide sequence is given as TGTGCCAGCAGCCCTGGGGGGACAGTGTACCAAGAGACCCAGTACTTC. Translated, it reads CASSPGGTVYQETQYF. Here the chain combines TRBV7-2 and TRBJ2-5; the D gene is possibly TRBD1, with 7 bases matching. From its cysteine to its phenylalanine, the CDR3 spans 16 amino acids. Only the CDR3 DNA stays, 48 bases, in frame from base 1. V is shortened by 5 bases, J by 0 bases, and the region joining them spans 16 bases. The germline V gene provides CDR1 SGHTA and CDR2 FQGNSA.